One sample yielded the 15 T cell receptor beta chains listed below, sequenced in a study of T cell responses to AZD1222 COVID-19 vaccine. Produced via immunoSEQ multiplex PCR; TCRdb's table is partial and in-frame only. Of tens of thousands of clones listed, around 90% are singletons. Sequenced here: peripheral blood, sampled 28 days after the second AZD1222 dose. Receptor source: an adult who received the AZD1222 COVID-19 vaccine.

The gene calls are TRBV27 and TRBJ2-2; D is uncertain. CDR3 length: 13 residues. Between the trimmed V and J ends, which lost 2 bases and 3 bases, there was a span of 4 bases. CDR1 is MNHEY, CDR2 SMNVEV, per germline (reference sequence). CDR3 loop: CASSLSDTGELFF. CDR3 DNA: TGTGCCAGCAGTTTAAGTGACACCGGGGAGCTGTTTTTT.

The chain combines TRBV5-1 with TRBJ1-1; a weak D match, TRBD1 (6 bases). Germline CDR1 SGHRS, CDR2 YFSETQ. The CDR3 has 15 residues. Between the trimmed V and J ends, which lost 2 bases and 1 base, there was a span of 12 bases. This chain's CDR3 is CASSLTGTKNTEAFF. As DNA, the CDR3 is TGCGCCAGCAGCTTAACCGGGACAAAGAACACTGAAGCTTTCTTT.

The chain uses TRBV6-1 and TRBJ2-3; D is undetermined. V was cut by 2 bases and J by 2 bases, with 11 bases left in between. CDR1 and CDR2 from the germline V gene are MNHNS and SASEGT. The CDR3 extends over 15 amino acids. This CDR3 reads CASSEIVAATDTQYF. CDR3 DNA sequence: TGTGCCAGCAGTGAAATAGTGGCAGCCACAGATACGCAGTATTTT.

This chain links TRBV4-1 with TRBJ2-1, with D unresolved. V was shortened by 0 bases and J by 4 bases, with 7 bases between the two germline ends. Germline V CDR1 and CDR2: MGHRA, YSYEKL. CDR3 length: 14 amino acids. The chain's CDR3 is CASSQEERYNEQFF. For the CDR3, the DNA is TGCGCCAGCAGCCAAGAGGAGCGTTACAATGAGCAGTTCTTC.

The chain employs TRBV7-9 and TRBJ2-2; D is possibly TRBD1 (6 bases). This CDR3 spans 19 amino acids. Germline lookup yields CDR1 SEHNR and CDR2 FQNEAQ (reference sequence). Between the trimmed V and J ends, which lost 7 bases and 4 bases, there was a span of 28 bases. The CDR3 DNA sequence: TGTGCCAGCAACCTTATTTTCGGGCCGGGACACGGACCCACCGGGGAGCTGTTTTTT. Residues: CASNLIFGPGHGPTGELFF.

The chain employs TRBV5-4 and TRBJ1-6; D not certain. V shed 0 bases and J shed 5 bases, with 15 bases lying between them. The CDR3 extends over 17 amino acids. Germline CDR1 is SGHNT and CDR2 is YYREEE (reference sequence). The CDR3 region has the DNA TGTGCCAGCAGCTTGGAGAAAGGCAGGCCTAATAATTCACCCCTCCACTTT. Amino acid sequence: CASSLEKGRPNNSPLHF.

This chain links TRBV10-1 with TRBJ1-5, with D unresolved. The CDR3 spans 14 residues. The germline V and J ends were trimmed by 3 bases and 1 base, with 7 bases remaining between them. Germline lookup yields CDR1 WNHNN and CDR2 SYGVQD (reference sequence). The CDR3: CASSEGRSNQPQHF. The DNA of the CDR3 is TGCGCCAGCAGTGAAGGGCGGAGCAATCAGCCCCAGCATTTT.

The chain carries TRBV11-3 and TRBJ2-3; 11 bases line up with TRBD2. The CDR3 loop spans 15 amino acids. Germline CDR1 SGHNT, CDR2 YENEEA. J gave up 6 bases and V 3 bases, and 5 bases lay outside the gene matches. The CDR3 DNA follows: TGTGCCAGCAGCTTGACTAGCGGGGACCCCGATACGCAGTATTTT. Its translation: CASSLTSGDPDTQYF.

In the case of this clone: One junction end disagrees with the germline gene, perhaps due to a read error. The J gene is TRBJ2-1, the V gene TRBV13; 10 bases fit TRBD2. Germline lookup yields CDR1 PRHDT and CDR2 FYEKMQ (reference sequence). This CDR3 region has 14 residues. CDR3 sequence (DNA): TGTGCCAGCAGTTTAGCGGGAGGTTATAATGAGCAGTTCTTC. Amino acids: CASSLAGGYNEQFF.

V usage is TRBV7-8 and J usage is TRBJ1-2; no definite D call. CDR1 is SGHVS and CDR2 is FQNEAQ in the germline V gene. The CDR3 loop spans 13 amino acids. Trimming took off 5 bases at V and 5 bases at J, with 12 bases between the two ends. In nucleotides, the CDR3 is TGTGCCAGCAGCGCGGACCCGGGGTATGGCTACACCTTC. Translating gives CASSADPGYGYTF.

V gene TRBV11-3 combines with J gene TRBJ2-4; 7 bases line up with TRBD1. The CDR3 sequence is 14 residues long. Trimming cost V 5 bases and J 11 bases; bases outside gene matches: 12. Germline V lookup: CDR1 SGHNT, CDR2 YENEEA. The CDR3 region is CASSPRGGPGVQYF. In DNA, the CDR3 is TGTGCCAGCAGCCCCCGAGGGGGCCCGGGCGTTCAGTACTTC.

The V and J genes are TRBV21-1 and TRBJ2-2. TRBV21-1 is reported as a pseudogene. This CDR3 spans 14 amino acids. The chain's CDR3 is CASSKVSDTGELFF. CDR3 sequence (DNA): TGTGCCAGCAGCAAAGTAAGTGACACCGGGGAGCTGTTTTTT.

The chain is built from TRBV19 and TRBJ2-5, with 9 positions matching TRBD1. V lost 3 bases to trimming and J lost 4 bases; unmatched junction nucleotides: 12. Per germline, CDR1 LNHDA and CDR2 SQIVND (reference sequence). The CDR3 totals 17 residues. The CDR3 DNA sequence: TGTGCCAGTAGTATGGACAGGGGCCTCAGAGTGCGAGAGACCCAGTACTTC. Translated: CASSMDRGLRVRETQYF.

This clone was counted between two and nine times. This sequence joins TRBV14 and TRBJ2-7, with TRBD2 as a possible D gene (5 bases). Per the germline V gene, CDR1 is SGHDN and CDR2 is FVKESK. Trimming pared 0 bases from V and 0 bases from J, leaving 15 bases between. The CDR3 sequence is 17 residues long. CDR3 nucleotide sequence: TGTGCCAGCAGCCAAGATAGGAGTCCGGGATACTCCTACGAGCAGTACTTC. Amino acids: CASSQDRSPGYSYEQYF.

The chain recombines TRBV3-1 (or the pseudogene TRBV3-2) with TRBJ1-2; D remains unclear. CDR1 and CDR2 from the germline V gene are LGHDT and YNNKEL (reference sequence). The V end lost 1 base, the J end lost 4 bases, and 10 bases lay between the germline ends. CDR3 size: 14 residues. CDR3 sequence (DNA): TGTGCCAGCAGCCAAGGGTCTAGGCCCTATGGCTACACCTTC. The encoded protein is CASSQGSRPYGYTF.